This TCR beta chain was obtained from a study of T cell changes during pregnancy in multiple sclerosis. The assay was immunoSEQ multiplex PCR, and TCRdb's table has in-frame clones only and misses some. The data contain 55,000 to 70,000 clones, just under 95% of them singletons. V shed 3 bases, J shed 5 bases, and the junction held 10 bases outside the gene matches. CDR1 is MGHRA, CDR2 YSYEKL, per germline. The CDR3 sequence is 16 residues long. Sequences were derived from CD4+ T cells from peripheral blood mononuclear cells, sampled before pregnancy. The rearrangement uses TRBV4-1 and TRBJ1-2, with TRBD1 identical over 9 bases. The clonotype originates from a female donor with multiple sclerosis, enrolled in a pregnancy study. Here the CDR3 reads CASSQDTGGSMYGYTF. CDR3 nucleotides: TGCGCCAGCAGCCAGGACACAGGGGGCTCTATGTATGGCTACACCTTC.